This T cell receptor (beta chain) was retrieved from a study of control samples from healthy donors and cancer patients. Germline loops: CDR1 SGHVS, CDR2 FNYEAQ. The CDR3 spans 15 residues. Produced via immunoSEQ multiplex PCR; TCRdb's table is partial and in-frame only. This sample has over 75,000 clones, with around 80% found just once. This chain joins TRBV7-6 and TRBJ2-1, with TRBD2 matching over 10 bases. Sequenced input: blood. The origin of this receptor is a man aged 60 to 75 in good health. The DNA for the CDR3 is TGTGCTACGTCTAGCGGGAGAGCTACTCAAAATGAGCAGTTCTTC. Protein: CATSSGRATQNEQFF.